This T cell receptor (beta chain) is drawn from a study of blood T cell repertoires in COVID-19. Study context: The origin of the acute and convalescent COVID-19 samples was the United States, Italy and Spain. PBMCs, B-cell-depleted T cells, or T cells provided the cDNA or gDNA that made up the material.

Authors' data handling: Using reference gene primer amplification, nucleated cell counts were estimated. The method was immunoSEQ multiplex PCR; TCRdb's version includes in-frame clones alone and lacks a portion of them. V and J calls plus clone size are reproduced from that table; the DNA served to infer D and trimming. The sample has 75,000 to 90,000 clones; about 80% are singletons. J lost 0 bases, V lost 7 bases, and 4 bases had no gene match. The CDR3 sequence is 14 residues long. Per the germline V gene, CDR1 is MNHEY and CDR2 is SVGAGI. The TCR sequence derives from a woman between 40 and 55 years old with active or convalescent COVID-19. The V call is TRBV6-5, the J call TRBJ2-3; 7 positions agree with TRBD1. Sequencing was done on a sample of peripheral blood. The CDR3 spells CASTPGQSTDTQYF. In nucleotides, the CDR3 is TGTGCCAGCACGCCGGGACAGAGCACAGATACGCAGTATTTT.